The 15 T cell receptor beta chains reported below all come from one sample, sequenced in a study of CD8 T cells in Susac syndrome. When the RNA was reverse transcribed, random hexamers were used with an input of roughly 0.5 to 1 ug. TCRdb independently ran MiXCR on the immunoSEQ multiplex PCR reads; one entry per CDR3 protein. The table lists some 200,000 distinct CDR3 sequences, 91% of them singletons. Sequences were obtained from CD4+ T cells from PBMCs. The receptors here all came from a human donor with Susac syndrome.

J is TRBJ2-7 and V is TRBV18, with 9 bases that match TRBD2. With V trimmed by 1 base and J by 4 bases, 2 bases remained unmatched. CDR3 length: 14 residues. The germline CDR1 and CDR2 sequences are KGHSH and LQKENI. CDR3 region: CASSPRSGRYEQYF. The CDR3 DNA follows: TGTGCCAGCTCACCACGTAGCGGGAGATACGAGCAGTACTTC.

CDR3 amino acids: CSASRGEGVNEQYF. As DNA, the CDR3 is TGCAGTGCTAGTCGAGGGGAGGGAGTGAACGAGCAGTACTTC. The rearrangement joins TRBV20-1 to TRBJ2-7, with 7 nucleotides matching TRBD2. V was pared by 3 bases and J by 5 bases, with 10 bases of the junction left unmatched. The germline gives CDR1 DFQATT, CDR2 SNEGSKA (reference sequence). This CDR3 is built from 14 residues.

The sample holds one count of this clonotype. The rearrangement uses TRBV2 and TRBJ2-5; a weak D match, TRBD1 (6 bases). The CDR3 consists of 13 residues. The germline V gene has CDR1 SNHLY and CDR2 FYNNEI. V was clipped by 7 bases and J by 5 bases, with 14 bases between them. CDR3 nucleotide sequence: TGTGCCAGCAAGGCAAGCCAGGGGGAGACCCAGTACTTC. This encodes CASKASQGETQYF.

This clonotype was seen a single time. V is TRBV19 and J is TRBJ1-1, with D uncertain. The CDR3 extends over 15 amino acids. The V gene's germline CDR1 is LNHDA and CDR2 SQIVND (reference sequence). V was trimmed by 5 bases and J by 3 bases, leaving 16 bases between them. CDR3 amino acids: CASSVYSRDYTEAFF. CDR3 bases: TGTGCCAGTAGTGTGTATTCGAGAGACTACACTGAAGCTTTCTTT.

This clonotype was seen only once. CDR3 DNA sequence: TGTGCCAGCAGTCCCCAGACTAGCGGGAGTTCTGGCACAGATACGCAGTATTTT. Its protein is CASSPQTSGSSGTDTQYF. The chain combines TRBV12-3 or TRBV12-4 with TRBJ2-3; TRBD2 agrees at 12 bases. After removal of 5 bases from V and 1 base from J, the junction contained 10 bases not matched to a gene. The CDR3 has 18 amino acids.

The chain uses TRBV6-2 or TRBV6-3 and TRBJ1-1; 8 bases match TRBD1. The V gene end was trimmed by 7 bases and the J gene end by 6 bases; junction bases not matched to a gene: 7. This CDR3 spans 13 amino acids. CDR1 is MNHEY, CDR2 SVGEGT, per germline. DNA of the CDR3: TGTGCCAGCAAACCAGGGGGCGAGGCTGAAGCTTTCTTT. Encoded protein: CASKPGGEAEAFF.

The chain joins TRBV7-8 to TRBJ1-3; TRBD1 might be the D (6 bases). Germline V gene sequence: CDR1 SGHVS, CDR2 FQNEAQ. The V end was cut by 1 base, the J end by 3 bases, with 10 bases between. This CDR3 contains 15 residues. CDR3 nucleotides: TGTGCCAGCAGCTTAGACGGGACAAGTGGAAACACCATATATTTT. Protein sequence: CASSLDGTSGNTIYF.

The chain recombines TRBV9 with TRBJ2-5; D may correspond to TRBD1 or TRBD2 (5 bases each). Germline CDR1 reads SGDLS; CDR2 reads YYNGEE. The CDR3 is 15 residues long. Trimming left V 3 bases short and J 4 bases short, with 16 bases between. The CDR3 protein is CASSETGTRRETQYF. In DNA, the CDR3 is TGTGCCAGCAGCGAAACCGGGACCCGACGAGAGACCCAGTACTTC.

The chain has TRBV2 and TRBJ2-5; TRBD1 is a possible D gene (5 bases). CDR1 SNHLY and CDR2 FYNNEI come from the germline V gene. The CDR3 spans 14 residues. V lost 7 bases, J lost 4 bases, and 16 bases lay in between. The CDR3 bases are TGTGCCAGCAATGTTGGTAGGGGCGTAGAGACCCAGTACTTC. This sequence encodes CASNVGRGVETQYF.

In this sample, this clonotype turned up a few times. The chain is built from TRBV6-5 and TRBJ1-5; 7 bases line up with TRBD1. J gave up 0 bases and V 0 bases, and 8 bases lay outside the gene matches. This CDR3 contains 18 residues. CDR1 is MNHEY, CDR2 SVGAGI, per germline. This chain's CDR3 is CASSYSSRDRYSNQPQHF. CDR3 nucleotides: TGTGCCAGCAGTTACTCGTCCCGGGACAGATATAGCAATCAGCCCCAGCATTTT.

This chain uses TRBV14 with TRBJ2-7, with a possible D match to TRBD1 (5 bases). The CDR3 runs to 14 residues. Trimming shortened V by 4 bases and J by 3 bases, and 13 bases separated the two germline ends. The germline CDR1 and CDR2 sequences are SGHDN and FVKESK. The DNA of the CDR3 is TGTGCCAGCAGCCGCCCAGGGTTGTACTACGAGCAGTACTTC. Amino acid sequence: CASSRPGLYYEQYF.

This clonotype was detected once. This chain links TRBV6-5 with TRBJ1-1, with TRBD1 matching over 7 bases. Looked up from germline, CDR1 is MNHEY and CDR2 is SVGAGI. V was clipped by 2 bases and J by 0 bases; unmatched bases: 0. The CDR3 runs to 14 residues. Written as DNA, the CDR3 is TGTGCCAGCAGTTACGGGACAGTGAACACTGAAGCTTTCTTT. This codes for CASSYGTVNTEAFF.

Only one count was recorded for this clonotype. The J gene is TRBJ2-1, the V gene TRBV7-6, with TRBD1 as a possible D gene (6 bases). This CDR3 is built from 14 residues. CDR1 and CDR2 (germline): SGHVS, FNYEAQ. V was shortened by 6 bases and J by 5 bases, with 14 bases between the two germline ends. This CDR3 is CASRQLGGNNEQFF. In nucleotides, the CDR3 is TGTGCCAGCAGACAACTAGGGGGTAACAATGAGCAGTTCTTC.

The chain has TRBV6-1 and TRBJ2-5; possible D gene TRBD1, 5 bases. The CDR3 is 15 amino acids. The V end lost 7 bases, the J end lost 5 bases, and 20 bases lay between the germline ends. In germline, CDR1 is MNHNS, CDR2 SASEGT. CDR3 loop: CASTEAPGFGETQYF. Written as DNA, the CDR3 is TGTGCCAGCACCGAGGCCCCAGGGTTCGGGGAGACCCAGTACTTC.

The gene calls are TRBV2 and TRBJ2-7, with unresolved D. CDR1 and CDR2 from the germline V gene are SNHLY and FYNNEI. This CDR3 comprises 12 residues. V lost 6 bases, J lost 3 bases, and 9 bases lay in between. The CDR3 loop is CASRDENYEQYF. CDR3 DNA sequence: TGTGCCAGCAGGGATGAGAACTACGAGCAGTACTTC.